Only a few counts were recorded for the clone carrying this T cell receptor beta chain. Its target is unknown. Amplification of TCR beta CDR3 regions used RNA transcripts. An opening RT-PCR round employed HTBI primers and preceded a second-round multiplex PCR. From the multiplex PCR reads, TCRdb called clonotypes with MiXCR, one entry per CDR3 protein. Among a few hundred thousand distinct CDR3 sequences listed, under 45% were seen once. This sample was included in a study of Graves' ophthalmopathy and Graves' hyperthyroidism. Study-level findings and limits: A majority of expanded thyroid clonotypes exceeding 0.001 frequency were likewise present in blood.

This CDR3 contains 14 residues. V was trimmed by 4 bases and J by 7 bases, leaving 14 bases between them. Germline CDR1 and CDR2: SEHNR and FQNEAQ (reference sequence). The V and J genes are TRBV7-9 and TRBJ1-3; D call uncertain. This sequence originates from an adult man with Graves' hyperthyroidism. The source material was peripheral blood or thyroid tissue (not recorded which). CDR3 sequence: CASSYPGERNTIYF. CDR3 DNA sequence: TGTGCCAGCAGCTACCCGGGAGAGAGGAACACCATATATTTT.